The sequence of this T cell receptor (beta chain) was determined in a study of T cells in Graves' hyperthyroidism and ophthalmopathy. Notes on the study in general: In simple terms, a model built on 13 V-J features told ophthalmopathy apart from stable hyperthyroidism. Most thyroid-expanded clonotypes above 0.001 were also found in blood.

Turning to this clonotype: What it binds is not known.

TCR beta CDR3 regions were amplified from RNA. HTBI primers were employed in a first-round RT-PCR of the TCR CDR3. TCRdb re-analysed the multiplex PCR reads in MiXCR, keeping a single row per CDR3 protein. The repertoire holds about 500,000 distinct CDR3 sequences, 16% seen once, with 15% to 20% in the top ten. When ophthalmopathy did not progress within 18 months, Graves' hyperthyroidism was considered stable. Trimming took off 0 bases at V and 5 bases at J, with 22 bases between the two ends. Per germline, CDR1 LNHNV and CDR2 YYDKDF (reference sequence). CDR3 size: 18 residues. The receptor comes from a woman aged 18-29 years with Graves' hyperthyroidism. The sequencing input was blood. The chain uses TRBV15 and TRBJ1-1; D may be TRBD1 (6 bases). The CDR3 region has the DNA TGTGCCACCAGCAGAGATCTTTTAACTCACTCAGGGGAAACTGAAGCTTTCTTT. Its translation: CATSRDLLTHSGETEAFF.